A single sample gave rise to the 3 T cell receptor beta chains below, sequenced in a study of T cells in Graves' hyperthyroidism and ophthalmopathy. From RNA transcripts, TCR beta CDR3 regions were amplified. When the TCR CDR3 underwent first-round RT-PCR, the HTBI primer set was used. TCRdb called the multiplex PCR reads again in MiXCR, with one record for every CDR3 protein. The repertoire holds hundreds of thousands of distinct CDR3 sequences, approximately 15% seen once, with less than 15% in the top ten. Sequencing was performed on blood. Receptor source: a man aged 18 to 30 with Graves' ophthalmopathy.

This chain links TRBV20-1 with TRBJ2-1; TRBD2 matches at 11 bases. With 0 bases clipped from V and 0 bases from J, the junction kept 4 bases outside the gene matches. CDR1 is DFQATT and CDR2 is SNEGSKA in the germline V gene (reference sequence). The CDR3 is 17 amino acids. The CDR3 nucleotides are TGCAGTGCTAGAGATTCCACTAGCGGGAGCTCCTACAATGAGCAGTTCTTC. It specifies CSARDSTSGSSYNEQFF.

This clonotype was observed at least ten times. The chain has TRBV14 and TRBJ1-1, with TRBD1 identical over 9 bases. The germline V gene has CDR1 SGHDN and CDR2 FVKESK. The CDR3 is 17 amino acids. Trimming took 2 bases from V and 0 from J; bases not matched to a gene: 7. The CDR3 reads CASSQKLDRGVNTEAFF. The CDR3 DNA follows: TGTGCCAGCAGCCAAAAACTGGACAGGGGAGTGAACACTGAAGCTTTCTTT.

This clonotype was counted a few times. V is TRBV7-9 and J is TRBJ2-5; TRBD1 agrees at 8 bases. This CDR3 contains 15 residues. V was clipped by 6 bases and J by 5 bases; unmatched bases: 11. Germline assignment: CDR1 SEHNR and CDR2 FQNEAQ (reference sequence). CDR3 protein: CASSTGTGIVETQYF. Here the CDR3 DNA reads TGTGCCAGCAGTACCGGGACAGGCATAGTCGAGACCCAGTACTTC.